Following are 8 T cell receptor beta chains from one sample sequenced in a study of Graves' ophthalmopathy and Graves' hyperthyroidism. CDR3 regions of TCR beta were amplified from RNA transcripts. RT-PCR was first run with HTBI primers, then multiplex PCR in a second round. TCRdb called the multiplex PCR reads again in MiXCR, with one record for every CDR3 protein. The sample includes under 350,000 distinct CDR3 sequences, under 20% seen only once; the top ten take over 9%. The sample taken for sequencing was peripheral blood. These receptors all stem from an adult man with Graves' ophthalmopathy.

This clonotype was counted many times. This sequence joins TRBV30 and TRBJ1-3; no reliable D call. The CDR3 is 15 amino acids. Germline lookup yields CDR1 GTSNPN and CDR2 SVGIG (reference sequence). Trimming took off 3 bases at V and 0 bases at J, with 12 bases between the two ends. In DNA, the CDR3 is TGTGCCTGGAGGGGCGTTGATAGCTCTGGAAACACCATATATTTT. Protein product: CAWRGVDSSGNTIYF.

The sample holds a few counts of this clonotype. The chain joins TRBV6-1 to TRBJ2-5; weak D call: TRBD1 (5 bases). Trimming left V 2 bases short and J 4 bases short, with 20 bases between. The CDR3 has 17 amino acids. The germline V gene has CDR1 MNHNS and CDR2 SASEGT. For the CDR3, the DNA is TGTGCCAGCAGTGAAAGTGTTCCAGGGTCGTTCAGAGAGACCCAGTACTTC. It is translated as CASSESVPGSFRETQYF.

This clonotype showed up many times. Here the CDR3 DNA reads TGTGCCAGCAGTAACCACAGGGGGCAGGAGATCTACGAGCAGTACTTC. This sequence encodes CASSNHRGQEIYEQYF. The chain uses TRBV12-3 or TRBV12-4 and TRBJ2-7, with 9 nucleotides matching TRBD1. V lost 5 bases, J lost 3 bases, and 11 bases stayed unmatched. CDR3 size: 16 residues.

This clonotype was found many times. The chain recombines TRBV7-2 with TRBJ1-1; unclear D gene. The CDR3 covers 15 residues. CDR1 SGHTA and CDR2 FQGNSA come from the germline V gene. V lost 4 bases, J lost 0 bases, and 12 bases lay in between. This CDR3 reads CASSSVALLNTEAFF. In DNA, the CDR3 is TGTGCCAGCAGCTCCGTGGCCCTCTTGAACACTGAAGCTTTCTTT. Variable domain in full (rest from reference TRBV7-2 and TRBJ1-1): GAGVSQSPSNKVTEKGKDVELRCDPISGHTALYWYRQSLGQGLEFLIYFQGNSAPDKSGLPSDRFSAERTGGSVSTLTIQRTQQEDSAVYLCASSSVALLNTEAFFGQGTRLTVV.

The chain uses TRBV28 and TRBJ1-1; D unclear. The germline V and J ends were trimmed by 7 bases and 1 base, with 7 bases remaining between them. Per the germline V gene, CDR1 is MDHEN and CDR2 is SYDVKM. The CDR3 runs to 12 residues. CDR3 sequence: CASKTKNTEAFF. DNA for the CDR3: TGTGCCAGCAAGACCAAGAACACTGAAGCTTTCTTT.

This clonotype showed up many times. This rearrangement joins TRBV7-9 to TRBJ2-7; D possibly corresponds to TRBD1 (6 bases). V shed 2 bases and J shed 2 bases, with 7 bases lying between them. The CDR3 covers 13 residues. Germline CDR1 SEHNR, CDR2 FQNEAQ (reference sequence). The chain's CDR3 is CASSLRTAYEQYF. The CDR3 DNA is TGTGCCAGCAGCTTAAGGACAGCCTACGAGCAGTACTTC.

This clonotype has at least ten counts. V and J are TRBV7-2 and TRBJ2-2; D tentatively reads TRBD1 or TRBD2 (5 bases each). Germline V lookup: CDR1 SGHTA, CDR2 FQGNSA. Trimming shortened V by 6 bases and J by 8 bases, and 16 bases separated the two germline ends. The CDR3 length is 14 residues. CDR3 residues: CASRPRGGAGELFF. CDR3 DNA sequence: TGTGCCAGCAGACCCCGTGGGGGTGCAGGGGAGCTGTTTTTT.

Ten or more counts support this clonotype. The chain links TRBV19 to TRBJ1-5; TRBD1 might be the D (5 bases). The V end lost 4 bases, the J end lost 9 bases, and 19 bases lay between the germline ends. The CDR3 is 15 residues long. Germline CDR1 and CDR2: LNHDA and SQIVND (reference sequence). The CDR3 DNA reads TGTGCCAGTAGTACTCTCTGGACATCAGAGCGGCCCCAGCATTTT. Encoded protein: CASSTLWTSERPQHF.